These T cell receptor beta chains were read from a single sample in a study of shared clonotypes between healthy human individuals. TCRdb keeps only in-frame clones here, not all; method: immunoSEQ multiplex PCR. The top ten clones hold approximately 12% of a sample with fewer than 550,000 clones, 75% to 80% of them seen once. The sequenced sample was PBMCs. The source is a woman aged 40 to 50 in good health. Some clones in this sample may be carry-over from other donors' samples. Each CDR3 is given with its conserved first and last residue. Each record gives: V gene, J gene, clone size, D gene, CDR3 protein, CDR3 DNA. D genes are given only for firm matches. Size tells how often a clone was seen (once, few, many) or the class of an expanded clone, and some rows leave it out.

V gene: TRBV9
J gene: TRBJ2-3
clone size: -
D gene: TRBD2
CDR3 protein: CASSAGLAAYSGTDTQYF
CDR3 DNA: TGTGCCAGCAGCGCCGGACTAGCGGCCTACTCGGGCACAGATACGCAGTATTTT

V gene: TRBV28
J gene: TRBJ2-1
clone size: -
D gene: TRBD2
CDR3 protein: CASSLPTSGGSSYNEQFF
CDR3 DNA: TGTGCCAGCAGTTTGCCGACTAGCGGGGGTAGCTCCTACAATGAGCAGTTCTTC

V gene: TRBV5-1
J gene: TRBJ2-3
clone size: -
D gene: -
CDR3 protein: CASSLEFLTVYF
CDR3 DNA: TGCGCCAGCAGCTTGGAGTTCCTGACAGTGTATTTT

V gene: TRBV4-1
J gene: TRBJ1-4
clone size: -
D gene: -
CDR3 protein: CASSQEIQGNEKLFF
CDR3 DNA: TGCGCCAGCAGCCAAGAGATTCAGGGAAATGAAAAACTGTTTTTT

V gene: TRBV4-2
J gene: TRBJ1-1
clone size: -
D gene: TRBD1
CDR3 protein: CASSQGQGIFQTEAFF
CDR3 DNA: TGTGCCAGCAGCCAAGGACAGGGGATATTTCAGACTGAAGCTTTCTTT

V gene: TRBV28
J gene: TRBJ1-4
clone size: -
D gene: TRBD1
CDR3 protein: CASSPLDRDNEKLFF
CDR3 DNA: TGTGCCAGCAGTCCACTGGACAGGGATAATGAAAAACTGTTTTTT

V gene: TRBV5-1
J gene: TRBJ1-1
clone size: once
D gene: -
CDR3 protein: CASSLREGYTEAFF
CDR3 DNA: TGCGCCAGCAGCTTGAGGGAGGGCTACACTGAAGCTTTCTTT

V gene: TRBV7-9
J gene: TRBJ2-5
clone size: -
D gene: -
CDR3 protein: CASSLIEETQYF
CDR3 DNA: TGTGCCAGCAGCTTAATCGAGGAGACCCAGTACTTC

V gene: TRBV4-1
J gene: TRBJ2-7
clone size: -
D gene: TRBD1
CDR3 protein: CASSPARDRGVGQYF
CDR3 DNA: TGCGCCAGCAGCCCCGCCCGGGACAGGGGGGTCGGGCAGTACTTC

V gene: TRBV5-1
J gene: TRBJ2-2
clone size: -
D gene: TRBD2
CDR3 protein: CASSLKTAGGLGDTGELFF
CDR3 DNA: TGCGCCAGCAGCCTGAAGACAGCCGGGGGACTAGGGGACACCGGGGAGCTGTTTTTT

V gene: TRBV7-9
J gene: TRBJ1-6
clone size: -
D gene: -
CDR3 protein: CASSLGDSPLHF
CDR3 DNA: TGTGCCAGCAGCCTCGGGGATTCACCCCTCCACTTT

V gene: TRBV18
J gene: TRBJ2-7
clone size: -
D gene: TRBD1
CDR3 protein: CASSPNGQGAYEQYF
CDR3 DNA: TGTGCCAGCTCACCCAACGGACAGGGGGCCTACGAGCAGTACTTC

V gene: TRBV7-9
J gene: TRBJ2-2
clone size: -
D gene: TRBD1
CDR3 protein: CASRTGGWELFF
CDR3 DNA: TGTGCCAGCAGGACAGGGGGCTGGGAGCTGTTTTTT

V gene: TRBV7-9
J gene: TRBJ1-6
clone size: -
D gene: -
CDR3 protein: CASSSSGYGGSPLHF
CDR3 DNA: TGTGCCAGCAGCTCCAGCGGTTATGGCGGTTCACCCCTCCACTTT

V gene: TRBV9
J gene: TRBJ2-5
clone size: -
D gene: -
CDR3 protein: CASSVSGGSGEQYF
CDR3 DNA: TGTGCCAGCAGCGTATCAGGCGGGTCGGGGGAGCAGTACTTC

V gene: TRBV6-5
J gene: TRBJ2-5
clone size: -
D gene: TRBD2
CDR3 protein: CASSDGLAGEIQYF
CDR3 DNA: TGTGCCAGCAGTGACGGACTAGCGGGAGAGATTCAGTACTTC

V gene: TRBV7-8
J gene: TRBJ1-1
clone size: -
D gene: -
CDR3 protein: CASSLEFKVARTEAFF
CDR3 DNA: TGTGCCAGCAGCTTAGAATTCAAGGTGGCGCGCACTGAAGCTTTCTTT

V gene: TRBV6-1
J gene: TRBJ2-2
clone size: once
D gene: -
CDR3 protein: CASSEAQVGPTGELFF
CDR3 DNA: TGTGCCAGCAGTGAAGCGCAGGTTGGTCCCACCGGGGAGCTGTTTTTT

V gene: TRBV11-3
J gene: TRBJ2-5
clone size: -
D gene: -
CDR3 protein: CASSRDSQETQYF
CDR3 DNA: TGTGCCAGCAGCCGTGACAGTCAAGAGACCCAGTACTTC

V gene: TRBV9
J gene: TRBJ1-4
clone size: once
D gene: TRBD1
CDR3 protein: CASSPTDRGPATNEKLFF
CDR3 DNA: TGTGCCAGCAGCCCGACAGACAGGGGACCTGCAACTAATGAAAAACTGTTTTTT

V gene: TRBV28
J gene: TRBJ2-7
clone size: -
D gene: TRBD1
CDR3 protein: CASSRRDRVTYEQYF
CDR3 DNA: TGTGCCAGCAGCCGAAGGGACAGGGTGACCTACGAGCAGTACTTC

V gene: TRBV29-1
J gene: TRBJ2-1
clone size: -
D gene: -
CDR3 protein: CSGGVQSYNEQFF
CDR3 DNA: TGCAGCGGGGGGGTACAGTCATACAATGAGCAGTTCTTC

V gene: TRBV7-9
J gene: TRBJ1-2
clone size: -
D gene: TRBD1
CDR3 protein: CASTQGQGSGYTF
CDR3 DNA: TGTGCCAGCACCCAGGGACAGGGCTCTGGCTACACCTTC

V gene: TRBV9
J gene: TRBJ2-7
clone size: -
D gene: -
CDR3 protein: CASSPHLARNYEQYF
CDR3 DNA: TGTGCCAGCAGCCCTCATCTAGCGAGAAACTACGAGCAGTACTTC